Listed below are T cell receptor beta chains from one sample, sequenced in a study of cytomegalovirus exposure and HLA in healthy donors. Data came from immunoSEQ multiplex PCR; TCRdb stores just in-frame clones and leaves some out. The sample records approximately 59,000 clones, 60% to 65% being singletons. Material: PBMCs. The receptors were sampled from a man aged 25-45 years in good health and CMV-seronegative. Both conserved end residues are trimmed from each CDR3. Fields, in order: V gene, D gene, CDR3 protein. D genes are given only for firm matches.

v_gene: TRBV2; d_gene: .; CDR3aa: ASTYLPGQGSSNQPQH
v_gene: TRBV4-1; d_gene: .; CDR3aa: ASSQEVRADTEAF
v_gene: TRBV5-1; d_gene: TRBD1; CDR3aa: ASSLDGTELYGYT
v_gene: TRBV7-2; d_gene: .; CDR3aa: ASSLGLAVDTQY
v_gene: TRBV10-3; d_gene: TRBD1; CDR3aa: AIGGQGLTQY
v_gene: TRBV11-2; d_gene: .; CDR3aa: ASSRVRGETQY
v_gene: TRBV5-4; d_gene: .; CDR3aa: ASSLDSGPYSYEQY
v_gene: TRBV5-1; d_gene: TRBD2; CDR3aa: ASSLGGGGAEFQY
v_gene: TRBV2; d_gene: TRBD1; CDR3aa: ASGRQGLNTGELF
v_gene: TRBV4-1; d_gene: TRBD1; CDR3aa: ASSQVIYGTGGTDTQY
v_gene: TRBV29-1; d_gene: TRBD2; CDR3aa: SVRTSNTYEQY
v_gene: TRBV9; d_gene: TRBD2; CDR3aa: ASSVGAGGREETQY
v_gene: TRBV14; d_gene: TRBD2; CDR3aa: ASSQFVGGAGNEQF
v_gene: TRBV6-4; d_gene: .; CDR3aa: ASEDSDSNQPQH
v_gene: TRBV4-1; d_gene: TRBD2; CDR3aa: ASRDGLAGVDTQY
v_gene: TRBV2; d_gene: TRBD1; CDR3aa: ASSEPGGAYSNQPQH
v_gene: TRBV4-2; d_gene: TRBD1; CDR3aa: ASSQEDREGNTIY
v_gene: TRBV9; d_gene: .; CDR3aa: ASSTRPGTTQETQY
v_gene: TRBV4-1; d_gene: .; CDR3aa: ASSQPWSGPDTQY
v_gene: TRBV5-1; d_gene: .; CDR3aa: ASTRGNSLSAGELF
v_gene: TRBV29-1; d_gene: TRBD1; CDR3aa: SVGTGQGRAQH
v_gene: TRBV5-1; d_gene: .; CDR3aa: ASAAREQETQY
v_gene: TRBV7-3; d_gene: .; CDR3aa: ASSLTRGDTIY
v_gene: TRBV9; d_gene: .; CDR3aa: ASSVRGSYNEQF
v_gene: TRBV4-1; d_gene: TRBD1; CDR3aa: ASSQDWDRRLHGYT
v_gene: TRBV5-8; d_gene: TRBD2; CDR3aa: ASSLARTSGGYNEQF
v_gene: TRBV30; d_gene: TRBD1; CDR3aa: AWGSGQGSNGYT
v_gene: TRBV5-1; d_gene: TRBD1; CDR3aa: ASSIAGTGGYEQY
v_gene: TRBV2; d_gene: .; CDR3aa: ASSEVAPNTGELF
v_gene: TRBV5-6; d_gene: .; CDR3aa: ASSSFYEQY
v_gene: TRBV6-5; d_gene: TRBD1; CDR3aa: ASSYDRGQTEAF
v_gene: TRBV18; d_gene: .; CDR3aa: ASSPPGLRGNQPQH
v_gene: TRBV9; d_gene: .; CDR3aa: ASSVGRGSYEQY
v_gene: TRBV6-5; d_gene: TRBD1; CDR3aa: ASHPRQGNYWEAF
v_gene: TRBV19; d_gene: TRBD1; CDR3aa: ASSRGTGNQPQH
v_gene: TRBV30; d_gene: .; CDR3aa: AWSRTTYEQY
v_gene: TRBV7-2; d_gene: .; CDR3aa: ASSTTRTETYEQY